Each of the 26 T cell receptor beta chains below was sequenced from the same sample in a study of T cells after yellow fever vaccination. TCRdb itself ran the 5' RACE reads through MiXCR, one entry per CDR3 protein. In the table there are a few hundred thousand distinct CDR3 sequences, under 25% of which are singletons. This specimen consisted of PBMCs, obtained 15 days after the yellow fever booster vaccination. The receptors were gathered from a man aged 30 to 39 who received the YFV17D yellow fever vaccine.

This clonotype occurred a few times. The rearrangement joins TRBV12-5 to TRBJ1-6, with a weak D call TRBD1 (5 bases). The CDR3 has 13 residues. V lost 8 bases and J 4 bases, leaving 9 bases between the germline ends. From germline, CDR1 is LGHNT and CDR2 FRNRAP. Here the CDR3 DNA reads TGTGCTAGTCGACAGACATATAATTCACCCCTCCACTTT. As protein: CASRQTYNSPLHF.

In its sample, this clonotype was seen a few times. This chain links TRBV29-1 with TRBJ2-3; the D is unclear. Germline V CDR1 and CDR2: SQVTM, ANQGSEA. This CDR3 spans 10 amino acids. The germline V and J ends were trimmed by 8 bases and 2 bases, with 5 bases remaining between them. CDR3 bases: TGCAGCAGTCACACAGATACGCAGTATTTT. Protein: CSSHTDTQYF.

This clonotype appeared a few times. The rearrangement uses TRBV6-6 and TRBJ2-3; D assignment may be TRBD1 or TRBD2 (5 bases each). Per the germline V gene, CDR1 is MNHNY and CDR2 is SVGAGI (reference sequence). Trimming shortened V by 10 bases and J by 2 bases, and 13 bases separated the two germline ends. This CDR3 spans 13 amino acids. CDR3 residues: CATFRDLTDTQYF. CDR3 in DNA: TGTGCCACGTTTAGGGACCTCACAGATACGCAGTATTTT.

The CDR3 protein is CATSRDPAGFQETQYF. CDR3 sequence (DNA): TGTGCCACCAGCAGAGATCCCGCGGGATTCCAAGAGACCCAGTACTTC. The chain has TRBV15 and TRBJ2-5, with D possibly being TRBD2 (6 bases). The CDR3 is 16 residues long. Germline CDR1 and CDR2: LNHNV and YYDKDF (reference sequence). V was shortened by 0 bases and J by 1 base, with 12 bases between the two germline ends.

This clonotype occurred a few times. The J gene is TRBJ1-5, the V gene TRBV3-1; D gene uncertain. V dropped 0 bases and J dropped 6 bases, with 6 bases sitting between them. CDR1 is LGHDT and CDR2 is YNNKEL in the germline V gene (reference sequence). The CDR3 covers 13 residues. The CDR3 DNA sequence: TGTGCCAGCAGCCAAGATCGGACTCAGCCCCAGCATTTT. It specifies CASSQDRTQPQHF.

This clonotype was observed at least ten times. As DNA, the CDR3 is TGTGCCAGCAGTGGACTAGCAGAAGAGACCCAGTACTTC. It codes for CASSGLAEETQYF. This rearrangement joins TRBV28 to TRBJ2-5; 8 bases are shared with TRBD2. V lost 5 bases and J lost 3; bases outside the gene matches: 2. This CDR3 is 13 amino acids long. CDR1 is MDHEN, CDR2 SYDVKM, per germline.

This clonotype was seen ten or more times. One junction end does not reproduce the germline sequence, and a read error may be involved. The chain uses TRBV5-1 and TRBJ2-1, with D possibly being TRBD1 (5 bases). Germline loops: CDR1 SGHRS, CDR2 YFSETQ. The CDR3 contains 11 residues. The CDR3 region has the DNA TGTGCCAGCAGGGACTACAATGAGCAGTTCTTC. Residues: CASRDYNEQFF.

This sequence joins TRBV12-3 or TRBV12-4 and TRBJ2-7; TRBD1 agrees at 11 bases. This CDR3 has 13 amino acids. Unmatched junction bases numbered 3, after V lost 6 bases and J lost 5 bases. CDR3 bases: TGTGCCAGCAGGGGGACAGGGGGAAACGAGCAGTACTTC. It codes for CASRGTGGNEQYF.

This clonotype was picked up many times. The chain employs TRBV20-1 and TRBJ2-5, with no clear D. The germline V gene encodes CDR1 DFQATT and CDR2 SNEGSKA (reference sequence). The CDR3 contains 12 residues. Trimming pared 0 bases from V and 0 bases from J, leaving 2 bases between. Here the CDR3 DNA reads TGCAGTGCTAGAGATGACCAAGAGACCCAGTACTTC. It encodes CSARDDQETQYF.

To note about this clonotype: Germline and junction disagree at one end, which may indicate a read error. The rearrangement joins TRBV19 to TRBJ2-1; no definite D call. This CDR3 spans 12 amino acids. Germline V gene lookup returns CDR1 LNHDA and CDR2 SQIVND (reference sequence). The CDR3 protein is CSSSRSYNEQFF. The CDR3 DNA reads TGTTCCAGTAGTAGGAGCTACAATGAGCAGTTCTTC. Combining the CDR3 with reference TRBV19 and TRBJ2-1 gives the whole variable domain DGGITQSPKYLFRKEGQNVTLSCEQNLNHDAMYWYRQDPGQGLRLIYYSQIVNDFQKGDIAEGYSVSREKKESFPLTVTSAQKNPTAFYLCSSSRSYNEQFFGPGTRLTVL.

This clonotype was seen only a few times. This chain joins TRBV29-1 and TRBJ2-7, with 7 bases lining up with TRBD2. The CDR3 extends over 12 amino acids. CDR1 and CDR2 (germline): SQVTM, ANQGSEA. V shed 0 bases, J shed 6 bases, and the junction held 2 bases outside the gene matches. CDR3 sequence: CSVEDAGAEQYF. The CDR3 DNA reads TGCAGCGTTGAAGATGCGGGAGCCGAGCAGTACTTC.

This clonotype has more than one count but fewer than ten. The J gene is TRBJ1-5, the V gene TRBV20-1, with D possibly being TRBD1 (6 bases). The V gene lost 3 bases and the J gene lost 7 bases, with 19 bases spanning the gap. Germline loops: CDR1 DFQATT, CDR2 SNEGSKA (reference sequence). This CDR3 has 15 residues. This chain's CDR3 is CSARATGTKKQPQHF. In DNA form, the CDR3 reads TGCAGTGCTAGGGCGACAGGAACGAAGAAACAGCCCCAGCATTTT.

This clonotype was observed once. The rearrangement links TRBV5-4 to TRBJ2-7; D perhaps matches TRBD2 (6 bases). Trimming removed 3 bases at V and 2 bases at J, with 15 bases between. CDR3 size: 15 residues. Per germline, CDR1 SGHNT and CDR2 YYREEE (reference sequence). The CDR3 loop is CASSSRTLATYEQYF. CDR3 bases: TGTGCCAGCAGCTCCAGGACCCTAGCGACCTACGAGCAGTACTTC.

This clonotype came up a few times. The chain combines TRBV12-3 or TRBV12-4 with TRBJ2-7, with 11 positions matching TRBD2. The CDR3 covers 13 residues. Losses at the gene ends were 6 bases for V and 12 bases for J; bases not matched to a gene: 10. For the CDR3, the DNA is TGTGCCAGCAGCGCCTTACTAGCGGGAGTAAGGTACTTC. Its protein is CASSALLAGVRYF.

This clonotype was picked up a small number of times. The rearrangement uses TRBV6-5 and TRBJ2-1; 7 nucleotides agree with TRBD1. The CDR3 contains 17 residues. Germline V CDR1 and CDR2: MNHEY, SVGAGI. The junction had 17 bases not matched to a gene; V was cut back by 5 bases and J by 7 bases. The CDR3 DNA follows: TGTGCCAGCAGTAATCGACAGGGCCTGAATCTGATGAATGAGCAGTTCTTC. Translating gives CASSNRQGLNLMNEQFF.

The gene calls are TRBV29-1 and TRBJ1-4; D is unresolved. Germline V CDR1 and CDR2: SQVTM, ANQGSEA. V lost 6 bases, J lost 2 bases, and 10 bases lay in between. The CDR3 has 13 residues. The DNA of the CDR3 is TGCAGCGTCGGTCTGGGGACTAATGAAAAACTGTTTTTT. This encodes CSVGLGTNEKLFF.

The genes are TRBV24-1 and TRBJ1-5; TRBD1 matches at 10 bases. V lost 5 bases to trimming and J lost 5 bases; unmatched junction nucleotides: 8. The CDR3 spans 16 residues. Germline loops: CDR1 KGHDR, CDR2 SFDVKD. CDR3 sequence reads: CATSGPGQGPDQPQHF. CDR3 DNA sequence: TGTGCCACCAGTGGTCCGGGACAGGGGCCCGATCAGCCCCAGCATTTT.

The chain couples TRBV30 to TRBJ2-5; TRBD2 might be the D (6 bases). The germline gives CDR1 GTSNPN, CDR2 SVGIG (reference sequence). The CDR3 runs 12 residues. The V end was cut by 4 bases, the J end by 4 bases, with 10 bases between. CDR3 residues: CAWTGGRETQYF. The CDR3 DNA sequence: TGTGCCTGGACCGGGGGAAGAGAGACCCAGTACTTC.

V and J are TRBV29-1 and TRBJ1-5; weak D call: TRBD1 (6 bases). CDR3 length: 13 amino acids. V shed 0 bases and J shed 7 bases, with 10 bases lying between them. Germline CDR1 reads SQVTM; CDR2 reads ANQGSEA. The CDR3 DNA reads TGCAGCGTTGAAGATGGGGGCGGCCAGCCCCAGCATTTT. Protein: CSVEDGGGQPQHF.

In its sample, this clonotype was seen a few times. V usage is TRBV20-1 and J usage is TRBJ2-5; D is possibly TRBD1 or TRBD2 (5 bases each). The CDR3 extends over 13 amino acids. V lost 3 bases to trimming and J lost 2 bases, with 10 bases between them. Germline values: CDR1 DFQATT, CDR2 SNEGSKA (reference sequence). The CDR3 DNA reads TGCAGTGCTAGTAGAGGGGATCAAGAGACCCAGTACTTC. Translation gives CSASRGDQETQYF.

The sample holds a few counts of this clonotype. V gene TRBV5-1 combines with J gene TRBJ2-1, with a weak D call TRBD2 (6 bases). Germline V gives CDR1 SGHRS, CDR2 YFSETQ. The CDR3 is made up of 15 amino acids. V lost 3 bases and J 0 bases, leaving 10 bases between the germline ends. The CDR3 here is CASSWDSSSYNEQFF. CDR3 coding DNA: TGCGCCAGCAGCTGGGACTCGAGCTCCTACAATGAGCAGTTCTTC.

This clonotype was picked up a small number of times. The chain combines TRBV5-1 with TRBJ1-1; D possibly corresponds to TRBD1 (6 bases). V was pared by 2 bases and J by 0 bases, with 11 bases between. This CDR3 has 15 residues. CDR1 and CDR2 (germline): SGHRS, YFSETQ. CDR3 nucleotide sequence: TGCGCCAGCAGCTTCGATTGGGGGCTGAACACTGAAGCTTTCTTT. This translates into CASSFDWGLNTEAFF.

Ten or more counts support this clonotype. This chain connects TRBV5-1 to TRBJ2-7, with D possibly matching TRBD1 (6 bases). From germline, CDR1 is SGHRS and CDR2 YFSETQ. CDR3 length equals 13 residues. Trimming pared 4 bases from V and 3 bases from J, leaving 11 bases between. The CDR3 bases are TGCGCCAGCAGCCTCCGGACAGACTACGAGCAGTACTTC. It encodes CASSLRTDYEQYF.

The chain carries TRBV7-3 and TRBJ2-1; D might be TRBD1 (6 bases). This CDR3 is built from 14 residues. The V and J ends lost 5 bases and 6 bases respectively, with 14 bases between them. Germline V gives CDR1 SGHTA, CDR2 FQGTGA. CDR3 residues: CASSRTASRNEQFF. CDR3 sequence (DNA): TGTGCCAGCAGCCGGACAGCGAGCCGCAATGAGCAGTTCTTC.

V and J are TRBV19 and TRBJ2-1, with TRBD2 identical over 7 bases. The trim removed 3 bases at V and 3 bases at J, leaving 5 bases unmatched. Germline values: CDR1 LNHDA, CDR2 SQIVND (reference sequence). The CDR3 length is 15 residues. The CDR3, as DNA: TGTGCCAGTAGTATCTCGTCTAGCGGCTACAATGAGCAGTTCTTC. Translated: CASSISSSGYNEQFF.

The CDR3 region is CASSPGLGELFF. As DNA, the CDR3 is TGTGCCAGCAGCCCCGGCCTCGGGGAGCTGTTTTTT. This chain joins TRBV7-2 and TRBJ2-2; D gene uncertain. Trimming took 5 bases from V and 7 from J, leaving 8 bases between them. This CDR3 region has 12 residues. CDR1 SGHTA and CDR2 FQGNSA come from the germline V gene.